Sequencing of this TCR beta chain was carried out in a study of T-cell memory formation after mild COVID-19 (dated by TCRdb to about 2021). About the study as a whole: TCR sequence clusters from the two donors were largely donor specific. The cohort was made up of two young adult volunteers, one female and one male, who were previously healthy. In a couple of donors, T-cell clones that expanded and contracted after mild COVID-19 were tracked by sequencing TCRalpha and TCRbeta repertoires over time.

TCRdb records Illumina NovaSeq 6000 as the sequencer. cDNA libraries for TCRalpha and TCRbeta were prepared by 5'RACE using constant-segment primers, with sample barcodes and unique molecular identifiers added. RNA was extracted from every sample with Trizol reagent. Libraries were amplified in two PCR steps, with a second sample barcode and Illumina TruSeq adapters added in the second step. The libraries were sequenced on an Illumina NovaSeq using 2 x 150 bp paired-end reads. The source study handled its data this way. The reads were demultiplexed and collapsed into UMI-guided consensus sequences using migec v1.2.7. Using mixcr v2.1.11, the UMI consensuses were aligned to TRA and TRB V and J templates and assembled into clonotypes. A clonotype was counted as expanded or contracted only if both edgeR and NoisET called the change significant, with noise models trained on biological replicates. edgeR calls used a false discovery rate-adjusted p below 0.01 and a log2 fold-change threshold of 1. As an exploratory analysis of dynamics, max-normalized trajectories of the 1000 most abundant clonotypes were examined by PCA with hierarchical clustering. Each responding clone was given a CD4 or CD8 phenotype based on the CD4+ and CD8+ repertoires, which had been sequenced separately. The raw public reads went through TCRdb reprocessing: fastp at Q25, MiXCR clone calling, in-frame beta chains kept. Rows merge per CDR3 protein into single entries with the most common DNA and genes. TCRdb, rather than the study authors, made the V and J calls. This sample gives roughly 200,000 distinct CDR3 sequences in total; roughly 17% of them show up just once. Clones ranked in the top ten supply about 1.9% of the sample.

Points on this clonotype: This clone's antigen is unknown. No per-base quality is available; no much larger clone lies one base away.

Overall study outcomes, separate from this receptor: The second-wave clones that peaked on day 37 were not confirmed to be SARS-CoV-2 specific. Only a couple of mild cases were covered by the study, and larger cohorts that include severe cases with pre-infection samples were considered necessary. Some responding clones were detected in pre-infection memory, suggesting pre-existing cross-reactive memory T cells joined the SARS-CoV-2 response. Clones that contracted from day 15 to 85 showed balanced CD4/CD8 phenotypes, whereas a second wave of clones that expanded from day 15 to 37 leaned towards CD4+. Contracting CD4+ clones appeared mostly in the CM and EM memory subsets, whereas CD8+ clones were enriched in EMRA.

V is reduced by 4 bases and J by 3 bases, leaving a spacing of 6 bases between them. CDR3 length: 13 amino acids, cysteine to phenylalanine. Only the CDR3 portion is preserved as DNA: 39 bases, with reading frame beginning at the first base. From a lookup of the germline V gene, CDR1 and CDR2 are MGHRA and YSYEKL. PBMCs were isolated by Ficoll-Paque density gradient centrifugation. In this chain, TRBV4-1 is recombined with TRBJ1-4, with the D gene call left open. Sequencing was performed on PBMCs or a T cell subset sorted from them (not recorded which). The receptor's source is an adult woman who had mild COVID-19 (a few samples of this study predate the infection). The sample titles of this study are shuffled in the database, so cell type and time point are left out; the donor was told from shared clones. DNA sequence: TGCGCCAGCAGCCCGATGCCTAATGAAAAACTGTTTTTT. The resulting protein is CASSPMPNEKLFF.